This entry lists 22 T cell receptor beta chains sequenced from one sample in a study of blood T cell repertoires in COVID-19. Data came from immunoSEQ multiplex PCR; TCRdb stores just in-frame clones and leaves some out. The sample lists around 100,000 clones, 69% occurring once. The sequenced sample consisted of peripheral blood. The source of these receptors is a man at least 80 years old with acute or convalescent COVID-19.

This chain joins TRBV28 and TRBJ1-1, with 8 bases matching TRBD1. The CDR3 contains 16 residues. V shed 5 bases, J shed 2 bases, and the junction held 10 bases outside the gene matches. Germline V gene lookup returns CDR1 MDHEN and CDR2 SYDVKM. CDR3: CASSPRTGRTNTEAFF. Written as DNA, the CDR3 is TGTGCCAGCAGTCCCCGGACAGGGAGGACCAACACTGAAGCTTTCTTT.

This chain links TRBV6-5 with TRBJ1-1, with 7 bases aligning to TRBD1. J gave up 4 bases and V 6 bases, and 11 bases lay outside the gene matches. Germline-derived CDR1 and CDR2 are MNHEY and SVGAGI. The CDR3 is made up of 15 amino acids. CDR3 amino acids: CASRPIRTGVTEAFF. The DNA of the CDR3 is TGTGCCAGCAGACCCATTCGTACAGGGGTCACTGAAGCTTTCTTT.

The chain uses TRBV19 and TRBJ1-2; the match to TRBD1 covers 7 bases. In germline, CDR1 is LNHDA, CDR2 SQIVND (reference sequence). CDR3 length: 19 residues. V gave up 6 bases and J gave up 12 bases; unmatched junction bases: 31. The CDR3 region is CASSSPRDSLYGYTYFNTF. CDR3 DNA: TGTGCCAGTAGCTCGCCCCGGGACAGCCTCTATGGCTACACCTATTTTAACACCTTC. The full variable domain, with the rest looked up from reference TRBV19 and TRBJ1-2, is DGGITQSPKYLFRKEGQNVTLSCEQNLNHDAMYWYRQDPGQGLRLIYYSQIVNDFQKGDIAEGYSVSREKKESFPLTVTSAQKNPTAFYLCASSSPRDSLYGYTYFNTFGSGTRLTVV.

The genes are TRBV28 and TRBJ2-1; TRBD2 might be the D (5 bases). The V gene's germline CDR1 is MDHEN and CDR2 SYDVKM. V was clipped by 6 bases and J by 10 bases, with 13 bases between them. This CDR3 is built from 12 residues. The DNA of the CDR3 is TGTGCCAGCAGGCTTGTAAGGGAGGAGCAGTTCTTC. Its protein product is CASRLVREEQFF. The entire variable domain, with the rest obtained from reference TRBV28 and TRBJ2-1, is as follows: DVKVTQSSRYLVKRTGEKVFLECVQDMDHENMFWYRQDPGLGLRLIYFSYDVKMKEKGDIPEGYSVSREKKERFSLILESASTNQTSMYLCASRLVREEQFFGPGTRLTVL.

The V call is TRBV20-1, the J call TRBJ2-2; D remains ambiguous. CDR1 is DFQATT, CDR2 SNEGSKA, per germline (reference sequence). V shed 3 bases and J shed 13 bases, with 12 bases lying between them. The length of the CDR3 is 11 residues. CDR3 in DNA: TGCAGTGCTAGCCTGCCCGGCGGGCTGTTTTTT. It codes for CSASLPGGLFF.

The J gene is TRBJ2-1, the V gene TRBV29-1, with 11 bases aligning to TRBD2. CDR3 length equals 15 residues. After removal of 6 bases from V and 9 bases from J, the junction contained 13 bases not matched to a gene. Germline assignment: CDR1 SQVTM and CDR2 ANQGSEA. The CDR3 region is CSVVRSLAGGGEQFF. Written as DNA, the CDR3 is TGCAGCGTCGTCAGGAGTCTAGCGGGAGGAGGTGAGCAGTTCTTC.

The CDR3 is CASSLAAGLGGEQFF. The CDR3 coding sequence is TGCGCCAGCAGCTTGGCAGCGGGTCTTGGGGGTGAGCAGTTCTTC. The chain links TRBV5-1 to TRBJ2-1, with D maybe TRBD2 (6 bases). The germline gives CDR1 SGHRS, CDR2 YFSETQ. Trimming took off 0 bases at V and 9 bases at J, with 16 bases between the two ends. The CDR3 covers 15 residues.

This rearrangement joins TRBV27 to TRBJ1-2, with TRBD1 as a possible D gene (6 bases). V lost 5 bases, J lost 0 bases, and 13 bases lay in between. CDR3 size: 15 residues. Germline values: CDR1 MNHEY, CDR2 SMNVEV (reference sequence). This chain's CDR3 is CASSLGGATNYGYTF. CDR3 nucleotide sequence: TGTGCCAGCAGTCTAGGGGGGGCTACTAACTATGGCTACACCTTC.

The V call is TRBV6-6, the J call TRBJ2-7; D perhaps matches TRBD2 (5 bases). The CDR3 loop spans 14 amino acids. Germline loops: CDR1 MNHNY, CDR2 SVGAGI (reference sequence). Trimming stripped 6 bases from V and 5 bases from J, with 17 bases between. The chain's CDR3 is CASSPTRTQDEQYF. CDR3 nucleotide sequence: TGTGCCAGCAGCCCCACTAGAACTCAAGACGAGCAGTACTTC.

This clone occurred a few times. The chain has TRBV6-5 and TRBJ1-2; D is possibly TRBD1 (6 bases). The CDR3 contains 13 residues. CDR1 is MNHEY and CDR2 is SVGAGI in the germline V gene. V was clipped by 7 bases and J by 8 bases, with 17 bases between them. The CDR3 nucleotides are TGTGCCAGCATAAAACAGGGTCAGCAGGGCTACACCTTC. Its protein product is CASIKQGQQGYTF.

The CDR3 sequence is CATSLGTYYNEQFF. The DNA for the CDR3 is TGTGCCACCTCTCTCGGGACTTACTACAATGAGCAGTTCTTC. This sequence joins TRBV15 and TRBJ2-1; a weak D match, TRBD2 (6 bases). V lost 8 bases and J 3 bases, leaving 14 bases between the germline ends. CDR3 length: 14 amino acids. The germline V gene encodes CDR1 LNHNV and CDR2 YYDKDF (reference sequence).

The chain couples TRBV3-1 (or the pseudogene TRBV3-2) to TRBJ1-2, with D perhaps matching TRBD1 (6 bases). Germline V CDR1 and CDR2: LGHDT, YNNKEL (reference sequence). This CDR3 contains 13 residues. V shed 3 bases and J shed 8 bases, with 13 bases lying between them. The CDR3: CASSQGQVGGYTF. The CDR3 region has the DNA TGTGCCAGCAGCCAGGGACAAGTTGGCGGCTACACCTTC.

This rearrangement joins TRBV7-9 to TRBJ2-5; D unclear. Germline V gives CDR1 SEHNR, CDR2 FQNEAQ (reference sequence). Trimming shortened V by 5 bases and J by 5 bases, and 15 bases separated the two germline ends. This CDR3 contains 14 residues. As DNA, the CDR3 is TGTGCCAGCAGCACCGACAATCTACGTGAGACCCAGTACTTC. This codes for CASSTDNLRETQYF.

CDR3 coding DNA: TGCGCCAGCAGTCACCACGCAGGGGACCCAATGAACAATGAGCAGTTCTTC. Translating gives CASSHHAGDPMNNEQFF. The chain recombines TRBV23-1 with TRBJ2-1, with D possibly TRBD1 on 6 matching bases. TRBV23-1 belongs to the ORF category, with a function that is uncertain. CDR3 size: 17 residues. Trimming cost V 3 bases and J 5 bases, with 20 bases left between them.

The CDR3 coding sequence is TGCGCCAGCAGCCCGATCAGTGGGAGGGCCACCGGGGAGCTGTTTTTT. It translates to CASSPISGRATGELFF. This chain joins TRBV5-1 and TRBJ2-2; the match to TRBD2 covers 7 bases. This CDR3 has 16 residues. Per the germline V gene, CDR1 is SGHRS and CDR2 is YFSETQ. Trimming took 4 bases from V and 4 from J; bases not matched to a gene: 10.

This chain connects TRBV15 to TRBJ2-7; D is possibly TRBD2 (5 bases). The CDR3 length is 13 residues. V was pared by 4 bases and J by 12 bases, with 19 bases between. Germline-derived CDR1 and CDR2 are LNHNV and YYDKDF (reference sequence). The DNA of the CDR3 is TGTGCCACCAGCACCGGGGAAGAGGGAGACATGTACTTC. It codes for CATSTGEEGDMYF.

Only a few counts were recorded for this clone. The rearrangement links TRBV6-5 to TRBJ1-6; 7 bases map to TRBD1. The CDR3 spans 14 residues. Losses at the gene ends were 8 bases for V and 7 bases for J; bases not matched to a gene: 8. Germline V gene sequence: CDR1 MNHEY, CDR2 SVGAGI. CDR3 bases: TGTGCCAGCGGGGACAGCCCTTTAAATTCACCCCTCCACTTT. It encodes CASGDSPLNSPLHF.

This chain joins TRBV7-2 and TRBJ2-7, with D perhaps TRBD2 (6 bases). The CDR3 contains 14 residues. In germline, CDR1 is SGHTA, CDR2 FQGNSA. With 1 base removed from V and 7 bases from J, the gap between germline ends came to 14 bases. CDR3 sequence: CASSLGGECGEQYF. The CDR3 bases are TGTGCCAGCAGCTTAGGGGGGGAGTGCGGGGAGCAGTACTTC.

The gene calls are TRBV5-1 and TRBJ2-5; 14 bases map to TRBD2. This CDR3 spans 15 amino acids. J gave up 5 bases and V 5 bases, and 5 bases lay outside the gene matches. CDR1 is SGHRS, CDR2 YFSETQ, per germline. The CDR3 spells CASSSGLAGVETQYF. CDR3 coding DNA: TGCGCCAGCAGTTCGGGACTAGCGGGAGTGGAGACCCAGTACTTC.

The chain uses TRBV6-5 and TRBJ2-1; 8 bases map to TRBD2. Germline V gene sequence: CDR1 MNHEY, CDR2 SVGAGI. This CDR3 comprises 15 residues. V dropped 0 bases and J dropped 6; count of bases not matched to a gene: 4. The CDR3, as DNA: TGTGCCAGCAGTTACTCAGGGACTAGGGCCAATGAGCAGTTCTTC. Its protein is CASSYSGTRANEQFF.

This rearrangement joins TRBV4-2 to TRBJ1-3, with 7 positions matching TRBD1. The CDR3 totals 16 residues. Germline lookup yields CDR1 LGHNA and CDR2 YNFKEQ. The junction had 9 bases not matched to a gene; V was cut back by 4 bases and J by 3 bases. The CDR3 DNA reads as TGTGCCAGCAGCCTGGACAGGATCCGCGGTGGAAACACCATATATTTT. Its protein product is CASSLDRIRGGNTIYF.

This clone was observed a single time. CDR3 region: CASSFWGRSTDTQYF. The CDR3 region has the DNA TGTGCCAGCAGCTTTTGGGGCAGGAGCACAGATACGCAGTATTTT. The chain links TRBV7-2 to TRBJ2-3; TRBD1 might be the D (5 bases). The germline V gene encodes CDR1 SGHTA and CDR2 FQGNSA. V lost 3 bases and J 0 bases, leaving 10 bases between the germline ends. The CDR3 length is 15 residues.